Sequencing of this T cell receptor (beta chain) was carried out in a study of technical replicates of blood from a few donors. Clones were read by immunoSEQ multiplex PCR, and TCRdb kept only the in-frame ones, dropping some. The sample carries 75,000 to 85,000 clones, 90% to 97% recorded once. The trim removed 2 bases at V and 4 bases at J, leaving 1 base unmatched. Germline CDR1 and CDR2: SGHVS and FQNEAQ. The CDR3 loop spans 13 amino acids. Sequenced input: T cells isolated from PBMCs. The V call is TRBV7-8, the J call TRBJ2-7, with TRBD2 matching 8 bases. The receptor's source is a human donor in good health. The CDR3 sequence is CASSLPGGYEQYF. The CDR3 nucleotides read TGTGCCAGCAGCTTACCGGGGGGGTACGAGCAGTACTTC.